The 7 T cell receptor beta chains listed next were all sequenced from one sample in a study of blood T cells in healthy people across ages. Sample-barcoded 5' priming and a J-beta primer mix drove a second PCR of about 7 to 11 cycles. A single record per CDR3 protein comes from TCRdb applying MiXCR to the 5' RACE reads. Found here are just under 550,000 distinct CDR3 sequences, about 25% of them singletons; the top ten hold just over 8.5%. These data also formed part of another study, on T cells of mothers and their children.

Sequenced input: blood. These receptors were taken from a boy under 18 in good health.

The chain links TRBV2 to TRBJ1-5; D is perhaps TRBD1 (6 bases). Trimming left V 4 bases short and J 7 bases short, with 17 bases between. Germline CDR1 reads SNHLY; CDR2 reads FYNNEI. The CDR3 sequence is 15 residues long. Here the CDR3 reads CASSGLEGGGQPQHF. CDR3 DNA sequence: TGTGCCAGCAGTGGGTTGGAGGGGGGTGGGCAGCCCCAGCATTTT.

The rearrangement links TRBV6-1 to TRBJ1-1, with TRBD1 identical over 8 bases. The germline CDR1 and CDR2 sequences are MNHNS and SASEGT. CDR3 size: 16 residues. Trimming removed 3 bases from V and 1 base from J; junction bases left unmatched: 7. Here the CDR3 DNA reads TGTGCCAGCAGTGAGAGACAGGGGATAAGGAACACTGAAGCTTTCTTT. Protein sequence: CASSERQGIRNTEAFF.

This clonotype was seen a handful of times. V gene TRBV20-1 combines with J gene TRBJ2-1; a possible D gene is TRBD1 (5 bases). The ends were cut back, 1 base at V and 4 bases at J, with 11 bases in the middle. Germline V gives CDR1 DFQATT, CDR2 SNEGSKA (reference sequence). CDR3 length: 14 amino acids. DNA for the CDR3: TGCAGTGCTAGAGTAGGGGCGTTGTACAATGAGCAGTTCTTC. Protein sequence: CSARVGALYNEQFF.

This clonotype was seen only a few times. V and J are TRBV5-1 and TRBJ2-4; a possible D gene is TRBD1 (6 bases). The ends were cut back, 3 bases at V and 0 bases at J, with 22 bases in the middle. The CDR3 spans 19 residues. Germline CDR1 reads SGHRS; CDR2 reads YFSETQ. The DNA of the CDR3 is TGCGCCAGCAGCTCCACCTCGCCTAGGGACACACTAGCCAAAAACATTCAGTACTTC. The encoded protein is CASSSTSPRDTLAKNIQYF.

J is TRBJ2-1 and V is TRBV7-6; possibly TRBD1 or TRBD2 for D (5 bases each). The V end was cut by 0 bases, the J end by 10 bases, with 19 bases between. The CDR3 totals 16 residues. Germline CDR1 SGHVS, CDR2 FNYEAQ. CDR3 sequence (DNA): TGTGCCAGCAGCTTAGCAACCGGGACCACAATCAGCGAGCAGTTCTTC. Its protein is CASSLATGTTISEQFF.

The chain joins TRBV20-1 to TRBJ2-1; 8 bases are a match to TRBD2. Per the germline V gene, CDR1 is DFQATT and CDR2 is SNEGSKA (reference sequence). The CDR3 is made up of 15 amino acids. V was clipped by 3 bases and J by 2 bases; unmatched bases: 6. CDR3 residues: CSASDEAGAYNEQFF. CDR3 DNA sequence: TGCAGTGCTAGTGACGAAGCGGGAGCCTACAATGAGCAGTTCTTC.

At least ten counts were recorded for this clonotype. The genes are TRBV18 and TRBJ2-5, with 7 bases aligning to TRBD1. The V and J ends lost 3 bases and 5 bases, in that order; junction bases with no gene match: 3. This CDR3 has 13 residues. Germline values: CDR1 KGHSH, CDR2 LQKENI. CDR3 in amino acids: CASSPGTVETQYF. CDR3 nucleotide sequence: TGTGCCAGCTCACCCGGGACAGTGGAGACCCAGTACTTC.